The rows below give T cell receptor beta chains drawn from one sample of a study of blood T cells in healthy people across ages. TCRdb reprocessed the 5' RACE reads with MiXCR, giving one entry per CDR3 protein. The sample has about 720,000 distinct CDR3 sequences; about a fifth are singletons. Sequencing was carried out using blood. The receptor set was obtained from a man aged 70 or older in good health. CDR3s include the opening cysteine and the closing phenylalanine or tryptophan. The order of the fields is clone size, V gene, J gene, D gene, CDR3 protein, CDR3 DNA. D genes are given only for firm matches. Rows may omit the clone size; those that give it use once, few, many or a size class.

size: few
V: TRBV6-1
J: TRBJ2-2
D: TRBD1
CDR3: CASSTRTGWESNTGELFF
DNA: TGTGCCAGCAGTACGCGGACAGGTTGGGAATCGAACACCGGGGAGCTGTTTTTT

size: -
V: TRBV12-3/TRBV12-4
J: TRBJ2-3
D: -
CDR3: CASSLYAKSTDTQYF
DNA: TGTGCCAGCAGTTTATATGCCAAAAGCACAGATACGCAGTATTTT

size: -
V: TRBV15
J: TRBJ2-1
D: TRBD2
CDR3: CATGAGVSYNEQFF
DNA: TGTGCCACCGGGGCGGGAGTTTCCTACAATGAGCAGTTCTTC

size: few
V: TRBV7-9
J: TRBJ2-7
D: -
CDR3: CASSLVDMSYEQYF
DNA: TGTGCCAGCAGCTTAGTGGACATGAGCTACGAGCAGTACTTC

size: -
V: TRBV7-9
J: TRBJ1-4
D: TRBD1
CDR3: CASSSRQGNPKVLF
DNA: TGTGCCAGCAGCTCCCGACAGGGGAATCCCAAGGTGCTTTTT

size: -
V: TRBV6-2/TRBV6-3
J: TRBJ2-7
D: -
CDR3: CASSYILAPRSYEQYF
DNA: TGTGCCAGCAGTTACATTCTAGCTCCACGATCCTACGAGCAGTACTTC

size: -
V: TRBV11-2
J: TRBJ1-2
D: -
CDR3: CASSLDRDDWEGYTF
DNA: TGTGCCAGCAGCTTAGACAGGGATGATTGGGAAGGCTACACCTTC

size: few
V: TRBV6-2/TRBV6-3
J: TRBJ2-1
D: -
CDR3: CASFLGVGNEQFF
DNA: TGTGCCAGCTTCCTAGGAGTGGGGAATGAGCAGTTCTTC

size: -
V: TRBV6-6
J: TRBJ2-3
D: -
CDR3: CASSYLASTDTQYF
DNA: TGTGCCAGCAGTTACCTGGCTAGCACAGATACGCAGTATTTT

size: many
V: TRBV20-1
J: TRBJ2-2
D: -
CDR3: CSAANPGRDTGELFF
DNA: TGCAGTGCCGCCAACCCCGGACGGGACACCGGGGAGCTGTTTTTT

size: -
V: TRBV2
J: TRBJ2-5
D: -
CDR3: CASSEVGRGETQYF
DNA: TGTGCCAGCAGTGAAGTTGGAAGGGGGGAGACCCAGTACTTC

size: few
V: TRBV6-2/TRBV6-3
J: TRBJ2-4
D: -
CDR3: CASGTTRAGNIQYF
DNA: TGTGCCAGCGGAACAACCCGGGCGGGAAACATTCAGTACTTC

size: -
V: TRBV2
J: TRBJ1-2
D: -
CDR3: CASGQGGLYGYTF
DNA: TGTGCCAGCGGGCAGGGAGGGCTCTATGGCTACACCTTC

size: -
V: TRBV12-3/TRBV12-4
J: TRBJ1-1
D: TRBD1
CDR3: CASSKYRGADTEAFF
DNA: TGTGCCAGCAGTAAATACAGGGGGGCGGACACTGAAGCTTTCTTT

size: -
V: TRBV5-1
J: TRBJ2-5
D: -
CDR3: CASSPGTDGEQYF
DNA: TGCGCCAGCAGCCCGGGAACGGATGGTGAGCAGTACTTC

size: -
V: TRBV7-9
J: TRBJ1-1
D: -
CDR3: CASEETEAFF
DNA: TGTGCCAGCGAGGAGACTGAAGCTTTCTTT

size: once
V: TRBV18
J: TRBJ2-1
D: -
CDR3: CASSPESLRNEQFF
DNA: TGTGCCAGCTCACCCGAAAGTTTGCGGAATGAGCAGTTCTTC

size: few
V: TRBV24-1
J: TRBJ2-1
D: -
CDR3: CATSDPGRQHNEQFF
DNA: TGTGCCACCAGTGACCCGGGGAGGCAGCACAATGAGCAGTTCTTC

size: few
V: TRBV10-3
J: TRBJ2-3
D: -
CDR3: CTISERASSGTDTQYF
DNA: TGTACCATCAGTGAAAGGGCCTCCTCTGGCACAGATACGCAGTATTTT

size: -
V: TRBV12-3/TRBV12-4
J: TRBJ1-1
D: -
CDR3: CASSRLPSTEMNTEAFF
DNA: TGTGCCAGCAGCCGACTTCCCTCGACAGAGATGAACACTGAAGCTTTCTTT

size: few
V: TRBV12-3/TRBV12-4
J: TRBJ2-2
D: TRBD2
CDR3: CASSLRATSITGELFF
DNA: TGTGCCAGCAGTTTAAGGGCGACTAGCATCACCGGGGAGCTGTTTTTT

size: -
V: TRBV27
J: TRBJ2-7
D: TRBD1
CDR3: CASSLWQGVYEQYF
DNA: TGTGCCAGCAGTTTATGGCAGGGGGTCTACGAGCAGTACTTC

size: -
V: TRBV7-9
J: TRBJ1-3
D: -
CDR3: CASSLDPDLSGNTIYF
DNA: TGTGCCAGCAGCTTAGATCCTGACCTCTCTGGAAACACCATATATTTT

size: -
V: TRBV10-1
J: TRBJ2-2
D: -
CDR3: CASSESGRGLNTGELFF
DNA: TGCGCCAGCAGTGAGTCGGGCAGGGGTCTTAACACCGGGGAGCTGTTTTTT